These 32 T cell receptor beta chains share one sample of origin, sequenced in a study of shared T cell receptors in the human thymus. Libraries were prepared by immunoSEQ multiplex PCR; TCRdb keeps only in-frame clonotypes and omits some of them. The sample consists of about 380,000 clones, approximately 95% of them appearing once. Material: thymocytes. All receptors derive from a human donor.

This chain uses TRBV6-1 with TRBJ2-1; 8 bases are shared with TRBD1. The V gene's germline CDR1 is MNHNS and CDR2 SASEGT. This CDR3 is 14 amino acids long. Trimming took 8 bases from V and 3 from J; bases not matched to a gene: 6. CDR3 region: CASQGQGHYNEQFF. DNA of the CDR3: TGTGCCAGCCAAGGACAGGGCCACTACAATGAGCAGTTCTTC.

The chain employs TRBV6-4 and TRBJ2-5; TRBD2 agrees at 10 bases. The CDR3 has 18 residues. The germline V gene encodes CDR1 MRHNA and CDR2 SNTAGT. V lost 6 bases, J lost 0 bases, and 13 bases stayed unmatched. The CDR3 DNA reads TGTGCCAGCAGCCCCACCGCTAGCGGGAGCGTAAACCAAGAGACCCAGTACTTC. Amino acids: CASSPTASGSVNQETQYF.

This clone was detected only once. This sequence joins TRBV28 and TRBJ1-3; TRBD1 matches at 8 bases. Trimming removed 8 bases from V and 0 bases from J; junction bases left unmatched: 9. Germline lookup yields CDR1 MDHEN and CDR2 SYDVKM. This CDR3 has 16 amino acids. CDR3 nucleotide sequence: TGTGCCAGCGTCCGGGACAGGATTATCTCTGGAAACACCATATATTTT. Translation gives CASVRDRIISGNTIYF.

The chain employs TRBV19 and TRBJ2-2; tentative D call: TRBD1 (7 bases). The V end lost 7 bases, the J end lost 2 bases, and 11 bases lay between the germline ends. This CDR3 is built from 14 residues. CDR1 LNHDA and CDR2 SQIVND come from the germline V gene (reference sequence). CDR3 residues: CASMRDRNTGELFF. In DNA, the CDR3 is TGTGCCAGTATGCGGGACAGAAACACCGGGGAGCTGTTTTTT.

This chain uses TRBV6-6 with TRBJ2-3, with 7 bases aligning to TRBD1. This CDR3 is built from 15 residues. With V trimmed by 7 bases and J by 0 bases, 7 bases remained unmatched. Germline CDR1 reads MNHNY; CDR2 reads SVGAGI (reference sequence). Written as DNA, the CDR3 is TGTGCCAGCACCCAGACAGGGCCTAGCACAGATACGCAGTATTTT. Translating gives CASTQTGPSTDTQYF.

The chain employs TRBV7-2 and TRBJ2-2; D perhaps matches TRBD2 (6 bases). Deletions cut 5 bases from V and 2 bases from J, with 15 bases between. The CDR3 sequence is 16 residues long. The germline gives CDR1 SGHTA, CDR2 FQGNSA. The CDR3 is CASSMPTGTNTGELFF. The CDR3 DNA reads as TGTGCCAGCAGCATGCCTACCGGGACTAACACCGGGGAGCTGTTTTTT.

This clone was picked up a small number of times. The CDR3 sequence is CASTGGSSYEQYF. The CDR3 DNA reads TGCGCCAGCACCGGAGGGAGCTCCTACGAGCAGTACTTC. The V call is TRBV10-1, the J call TRBJ2-7; TRBD2 is a possible D gene (6 bases). V shed 7 bases and J shed 0 bases, with 10 bases lying between them. The germline gives CDR1 WNHNN, CDR2 SYGVQD (reference sequence). The CDR3 is made up of 13 amino acids.

The chain joins TRBV27 to TRBJ1-2, with 7 bases lining up with TRBD1. Trimming took 1 base from V and 4 from J; bases not matched to a gene: 9. Germline CDR1 MNHEY, CDR2 SMNVEV (reference sequence). The length of the CDR3 is 16 residues. The CDR3 region is CASSLFVDRAGYGYTF. CDR3 bases: TGTGCCAGCAGTTTATTTGTCGACAGGGCGGGCTATGGCTACACCTTC.

The genes are TRBV5-8 and TRBJ1-5; D gene uncertain. Germline-derived CDR1 and CDR2 are SGHTS and YDEGEE. V dropped 1 base and J dropped 6 bases, with 11 bases sitting between them. This CDR3 spans 14 amino acids. This chain's CDR3 is CASSLRRESQPQHF. The CDR3 DNA follows: TGTGCCAGCAGCTTGCGGCGTGAGAGTCAGCCCCAGCATTTT.

The rearrangement joins TRBV10-1 to TRBJ2-5; D may match TRBD1 or TRBD2 (5 bases each). V lost 4 bases and J 5 bases, leaving 8 bases between the germline ends. Germline V gives CDR1 WNHNN, CDR2 SYGVQD (reference sequence). This CDR3 spans 12 amino acids. CDR3 loop: CASSAGQETQYF. CDR3 nucleotide sequence: TGCGCCAGCAGTGCGGGGCAGGAGACCCAGTACTTC.

The DNA for the CDR3 is TGTGCCAGCAGCTTCAGGACAGGGGGCGTCGAAAAACTGTTTTTT. Translated, it gives CASSFRTGGVEKLFF. This rearrangement joins TRBV5-5 to TRBJ1-4; 11 bases line up with TRBD1. The J segment lost 8 bases and the V segment lost 2 bases, leaving 5 bases of the junction unmatched. This CDR3 region has 15 residues. CDR1 and CDR2 from the germline V gene are SGHKS and YYEKEE (reference sequence).

This chain links TRBV7-2 with TRBJ2-7, with 9 nucleotides matching TRBD1. V was pared by 1 base and J by 2 bases, with 3 bases of the junction left unmatched. This CDR3 region has 15 residues. The germline CDR1 and CDR2 sequences are SGHTA and FQGNSA. The CDR3 protein is CASSLDRGLTYEQYF. CDR3 coding DNA: TGTGCCAGCAGCTTAGACAGGGGGCTTACCTACGAGCAGTACTTC.

This clone appeared a few times. V gene TRBV9 combines with J gene TRBJ2-2, with D maybe TRBD1 (6 bases). Germline CDR1 SGDLS, CDR2 YYNGEE. This CDR3 has 17 residues. V was pared by 0 bases and J by 5 bases, with 17 bases between. The CDR3 DNA sequence: TGTGCCAGCAGCGTAGATAGGGACAAAGGAGTGACCGGGGAGCTGTTTTTT. Its protein product is CASSVDRDKGVTGELFF.

The chain couples TRBV27 to TRBJ2-3; no definite D call. This CDR3 has 13 residues. Germline V gene lookup returns CDR1 MNHEY and CDR2 SMNVEV (reference sequence). V was trimmed by 4 bases and J by 6 bases, leaving 11 bases between them. CDR3 sequence (DNA): TGTGCCAGCAGTTCACCTAGATCCGATACGCAGTATTTT. It translates to CASSSPRSDTQYF.

This chain links TRBV28 with TRBJ1-2; D perhaps matches TRBD1 (6 bases). Germline V gene data show CDR1 as MDHEN and CDR2 as SYDVKM. The germline V and J ends were trimmed by 3 bases and 4 bases, with 18 bases remaining between them. The CDR3 runs to 16 residues. The CDR3 loop reads CASSLVSGARGYGYTF. DNA for the CDR3: TGTGCCAGCAGTTTGGTTTCAGGGGCCCGAGGCTATGGCTACACCTTC.

The gene calls are TRBV7-6 and TRBJ2-7; D not certain. Deletions cut 1 base from V and 2 bases from J, with 6 bases between. The CDR3 has 13 residues. From germline, CDR1 is SGHVS and CDR2 FNYEAQ. In DNA form, the CDR3 reads TGTGCCAGCAGCTTAGGACATACCTACGAGCAGTACTTC. It encodes CASSLGHTYEQYF. Combining the CDR3 with reference TRBV7-6 and TRBJ2-7 gives the whole variable domain GAGVSQSPRYKVTKRGQDVALRCDPISGHVSLYWYRQALGQGPEFLTYFNYEAQQDKSGLPNDRFSAERPEGSISTLTIQRTEQRDSAMYRCASSLGHTYEQYFGPGTRLTVT.

The rearrangement links TRBV6-1 to TRBJ1-3; D is perhaps TRBD1 (5 bases). Germline CDR1 MNHNS, CDR2 SASEGT. The CDR3 extends over 15 amino acids. With 0 bases removed from V and 1 base from J, the gap between germline ends came to 7 bases. In nucleotides, the CDR3 is TGTGCCAGCAGTGAAGCGAAGGGGTCTGGAAACACCATATATTTT. It yields the protein CASSEAKGSGNTIYF.

The chain employs TRBV6-4 and TRBJ2-3; 12 bases agree with TRBD2. V trimming: 5 bases; J trimming: 5 bases; junction bases outside the gene matches: 5. Germline loops: CDR1 MRHNA, CDR2 SNTAGT. The CDR3 covers 15 residues. CDR3 protein: CASSQLAGGKDTQYF. The DNA for the CDR3 is TGTGCCAGCAGTCAACTAGCGGGAGGAAAAGATACGCAGTATTTT.

This sequence joins TRBV5-4 and TRBJ1-2; D might be TRBD1 (6 bases). The CDR3 runs 16 residues. CDR1 and CDR2 (germline): SGHNT, YYREEE (reference sequence). The V and J ends lost 1 base and 3 bases respectively, with 16 bases between them. The CDR3 DNA sequence: TGTGCCAGCAGCTTGCCCGAATGGACAGATTACTATGGCTACACCTTC. This gives the protein CASSLPEWTDYYGYTF. Supplemented by reference TRBV5-4 and TRBJ1-2, the full variable domain reads ETGVTQSPTHLIKTRGQQVTLRCSSQSGHNTVSWYQQALGQGPQFIFQYYREEENGRGNFPPRFSGLQFPNYSSELNVNALELDDSALYLCASSLPEWTDYYGYTFGSGTRLTVV.

CDR3 DNA sequence: TGTGCCATCAGTGAGGTCTTGGGGGCCGAGCAGTACTTC. This encodes CAISEVLGAEQYF. This chain connects TRBV10-3 to TRBJ2-7; possibly TRBD1 for D (6 bases). The germline V gene has CDR1 ENHRY and CDR2 SYGVKD. The CDR3 contains 13 residues. V was shortened by 2 bases and J by 6 bases, with 11 bases between the two germline ends.

For the CDR3, the DNA is TGTGCCAGCGCGATTAGCAGCTACTCCACCGGGGAGCTGTTTTTT. This codes for CASAISSYSTGELFF. The V gene is TRBV2, the J gene TRBJ2-2; no clear D. The V and J ends lost 8 bases and 4 bases respectively, with 17 bases between them. The CDR3 length is 15 residues. CDR1 SNHLY and CDR2 FYNNEI come from the germline V gene.

J is TRBJ2-4 and V is TRBV5-6, with 8 bases aligning to TRBD2. Trimming at V came to 4 bases and at J to 4 bases, leaving 13 bases not matched to a gene. Germline V CDR1 and CDR2: SGHDT, YYEEEE. This CDR3 has 17 amino acids. The CDR3 DNA sequence: TGTGCCAGCAGCAGGATGTCATACGGCGGGGGGAAAAACATTCAGTACTTC. It specifies CASSRMSYGGGKNIQYF.

The chain recombines TRBV7-9 with TRBJ2-5, with 12 positions matching TRBD2. V lost 6 bases and J lost 2; bases outside the gene matches: 13. Looked up from germline, CDR1 is SEHNR and CDR2 is FQNEAQ (reference sequence). This CDR3 is built from 18 residues. The CDR3 reads CASRTSRASGRGQETQYF. CDR3 nucleotides: TGTGCCAGCAGAACCTCGAGGGCTAGCGGGAGGGGGCAAGAGACCCAGTACTTC.

The rearrangement links TRBV18 to TRBJ1-1; possibly TRBD1 for D (6 bases). CDR1 KGHSH and CDR2 LQKENI come from the germline V gene. V gave up 7 bases and J gave up 1 base, with 22 bases separating them. The CDR3 consists of 17 residues. The CDR3 region has the DNA TGTGCCAGCTGGACCGGGACATACCCTCAAGCGAACACTGAAGCTTTCTTT. Translation gives CASWTGTYPQANTEAFF.

This clone was found once. CDR3 DNA sequence: TGCGCCAGCAGCCAAAGCGACCCTAGAACAGATACGCAGTATTTT. It codes for CASSQSDPRTDTQYF. This chain connects TRBV4-1 to TRBJ2-3, with no clear D. Trimming took off 2 bases at V and 3 bases at J, with 12 bases between the two ends. Germline-derived CDR1 and CDR2 are MGHRA and YSYEKL. The CDR3 sequence is 15 residues long.

The rearrangement joins TRBV25-1 to TRBJ1-1; no reliable D call. Germline loops: CDR1 MGHDK, CDR2 SYGVNS. V was cut by 6 bases and J by 8 bases, with 28 bases left in between. This CDR3 contains 17 residues. The CDR3 DNA is TGTGCCAGCAGGGGTCCGTCGGGTCTAAACCTCCCCCCCGAAGCTTTCTTT. Protein product: CASRGPSGLNLPPEAFF.

The gene calls are TRBV7-9 and TRBJ1-2, with 7 bases that match TRBD1. The CDR3 loop spans 16 amino acids. Germline loops: CDR1 SEHNR, CDR2 FQNEAQ (reference sequence). The V and J ends lost 6 bases and 4 bases, in that order; junction bases with no gene match: 14. CDR3 in DNA: TGTGCCAGCAGTTCATTCCAGGGGGGCCAGTGCTATGGCTACACCTTC. Protein sequence: CASSSFQGGQCYGYTF.

This clone was counted once. This rearrangement joins TRBV6-1 to TRBJ1-3; the D gene is possibly TRBD1 (5 bases). The CDR3 extends over 15 amino acids. V gave up 7 bases and J gave up 0 bases, with 13 bases separating them. Looked up from germline, CDR1 is MNHNS and CDR2 is SASEGT. CDR3 coding DNA: TGTGCCAGCACCCCGGGGGGGGACTCTGGAAACACCATATATTTT. It translates to CASTPGGDSGNTIYF.

This clone showed up just once. V gene TRBV28 combines with J gene TRBJ2-7; 8 positions match TRBD1. Germline assignment: CDR1 MDHEN and CDR2 SYDVKM. The CDR3 is 15 amino acids. V was clipped by 4 bases and J by 0 bases; unmatched bases: 5. The CDR3 here is CASSYWTGSSYEQYF. CDR3 nucleotide sequence: TGTGCCAGCAGTTACTGGACAGGGAGCTCCTACGAGCAGTACTTC.

The rearrangement joins TRBV7-9 to TRBJ2-3; tentative D call: TRBD1 (5 bases). This CDR3 region has 13 residues. Germline values: CDR1 SEHNR, CDR2 FQNEAQ (reference sequence). V lost 6 bases and J lost 7, with 14 bases in between. This CDR3 reads CASRLRTNHTQYF. Here the CDR3 DNA reads TGTGCCAGCAGATTGCGGACAAATCATACGCAGTATTTT. Looking up the rest from reference TRBV7-9 and TRBJ2-3 gives the full variable domain: DTGVSQNPRHKITKRGQNVTFRCDPISEHNRLYWYRQTLGQGPEFLTYFQNEAQLEKSRLLSDRFSAERPKGSFSTLEIQRTEQGDSAMYLCASRLRTNHTQYFGPGTRLTVL.

This clone was observed a single time. The V call is TRBV5-4, the J call TRBJ2-1, with a possible D match to TRBD2 (6 bases). V shed 0 bases and J shed 6 bases, with 16 bases lying between them. Germline values: CDR1 SGHNT, CDR2 YYREEE (reference sequence). This CDR3 has 16 residues. The CDR3 loop is CASSLVGGKGPNEQFF. CDR3 DNA: TGTGCCAGCAGCTTGGTTGGCGGGAAAGGGCCCAATGAGCAGTTCTTC. Full variable domain (missing parts from reference TRBV5-4 and TRBJ2-1): ETGVTQSPTHLIKTRGQQVTLRCSSQSGHNTVSWYQQALGQGPQFIFQYYREEENGRGNFPPRFSGLQFPNYSSELNVNALELDDSALYLCASSLVGGKGPNEQFFGPGTRLTVL.

J is TRBJ2-7 and V is TRBV5-1; 10 bases match TRBD1. The V and J ends lost 3 bases and 3 bases, in that order; junction bases with no gene match: 3. CDR1 is SGHRS and CDR2 is YFSETQ in the germline V gene. This CDR3 has 14 residues. Here the CDR3 DNA reads TGCGCCAGCAGCTCCCGGGACAGGGGCTACGAGCAGTACTTC. The encoded protein is CASSSRDRGYEQYF.